This TCR beta chain was sequenced for a study of prognosis after radiotherapy for stage I lung cancer. General study findings and limits: Between patients with and without metastases, TRBV and TRBJ gene usage reportedly differed.

Trimming took off 5 bases at V and 5 bases at J, with 12 bases between the two ends. Per germline, CDR1 SGHVS and CDR2 FQNEAQ. CDR3 length: 13 residues. In regard to this clonotype: Its antigen is unknown.

It was by two-round multiplex PCR that TCR beta CDR3 was amplified from genomic DNA. Round-one PCR had primers specific to each TRBV and TRBJ gene. Each CDR3 protein gets one entry after TCRdb re-called the multiplex PCR reads with MiXCR. Here the sample spans approximately 16,000 distinct CDR3 sequences, approximately 40% being singletons. The material was PBMCs, obtained before or after stereotactic body radiation therapy (not recorded which). The chain uses TRBV7-8 and TRBJ1-2, with a tentative D call TRBD1 (5 bases). The source of this sequence is a donor over 45 with non-small cell lung cancer. The CDR3, as DNA: TGTGCCAGCAGCACCGGGGGGATTTATGGCTACACCTTC. Protein product: CASSTGGIYGYTF.